The text below deals with one T cell receptor (beta chain). In the original analysis: Amplification of reference gene primers was used by the study to estimate nucleated cell counts. Profiled with immunoSEQ multiplex PCR; TCRdb holds only in-frame clones, not every one. V and J calls plus clone size are reproduced from that table; the DNA served to infer D and trimming. The sample gives 350,000 or so clones, about 89% of which show up once; 10% is in the top ten. The sample comes from a study of blood T cell repertoires in COVID-19. Study-level information: Some COVID-19 samples were acute and others convalescent; all came from the United States, Italy and Spain. Sources were T cells, B-cell-depleted T cells, or PBMCs; the material itself was cDNA or gDNA.

Germline V gene sequence: CDR1 MDHEN, CDR2 SYDVKM. The CDR3 totals 15 residues. V shed 5 bases and J shed 10 bases, with 20 bases lying between them. One Seattle source followed patients from active infection through their disease course. Source material: peripheral blood. The receptor was derived from a woman aged 25 to 39 with COVID-19, enrolled during active disease. The rearrangement uses TRBV28 and TRBJ1-4; D not resolved. The CDR3 loop is CASSLRRIATGKLFF. The CDR3 DNA reads as TGTGCCAGCAGTCTCCGGAGGATCGCGACCGGAAAACTGTTTTTT.